Listed here is a single T cell receptor (beta chain). TCRdb keeps only in-frame clones here, not all; method: immunoSEQ multiplex PCR. This table has some 50,000 clones, roughly 84% appearing once. Unmatched junction bases numbered 1, after V lost 5 bases and J lost 0 bases. The CDR3 runs 12 residues. Germline CDR1 GTSNPN, CDR2 SVGIG (reference sequence). The record originates from a study of T cell responses to AZD1222 COVID-19 vaccine. For the study at large: Pooled together were second doses at about 4 or about 12 weeks.

Sequences were derived from peripheral blood, sampled on day 0 of AZD1222 vaccination. This chain links TRBV30 with TRBJ2-7; 7 nucleotides line up with TRBD1. The receptor comes from an adult in good health. This CDR3 is CAWGDSSYEQYF. CDR3 DNA sequence: TGTGCCTGGGGGGACAGCTCCTACGAGCAGTACTTC.